The sequence of this TCR beta chain was determined in a study of T cells in Graves' hyperthyroidism and ophthalmopathy. This clonotype was seen many times. V was cut by 5 bases and J by 5 bases, with 12 bases left in between. The CDR3 has 13 amino acids. Regions amplified from RNA transcripts were the TCR beta CDR3 regions. During a first-round RT-PCR of the TCR CDR3, the HTBI primer set was used. One entry per CDR3 protein results from TCRdb running MiXCR on the multiplex PCR reads. The sample has roughly 660,000 distinct CDR3 sequences, around a sixth seen once. Graves' hyperthyroidism was deemed stable absent ophthalmopathy progression within 18 months.

The chain couples TRBV12-3 or TRBV12-4 to TRBJ1-2, with D maybe TRBD1 (6 bases). This receptor was identified in a man aged 45-65 years with Graves' hyperthyroidism. The sequencing input was blood. Written as DNA, the CDR3 is TGTGCCAGCAGTGTGCGACAGGTATATGGCTACACCTTC. This codes for CASSVRQVYGYTF.